This T cell receptor beta chain originates from a study of T cell responses to AZD1222 COVID-19 vaccine. The method was immunoSEQ multiplex PCR; TCRdb's version includes in-frame clones alone and lacks a portion of them. The table shows approximately 180,000 clones, with just over 90% occurring only once. Points on this clone: The antigen is unknown.

Notes on the study in general: The CD4 TCRs associated with vaccination extended across spike and predominated at 160-218 and 743-854. Only 5 or 6 AZD1222 recipients tested seropositive at baseline.

This CDR3 has 15 amino acids. Germline lookup yields CDR1 GTSNPN and CDR2 SVGIG (reference sequence). The V segment lost 2 bases and the J segment 5 bases; nucleotides outside the gene matches: 5. V is TRBV30 and J is TRBJ1-6, with 8 positions matching TRBD1. The clonotype originates from an adult who received the MenACWY meningococcal vaccine as a control. The source was peripheral blood, collected 28 days after the second dose of the MenACWY control vaccine. The CDR3 bases are TGTGCCTGGAGTCCCGGACAGGGAAATAATTCACCCCTCCACTTT. Translation: CAWSPGQGNNSPLHF.